These 6 T cell receptor beta chains share one sample of origin, sequenced in a study of blood T cell repertoires in COVID-19. The assay was immunoSEQ multiplex PCR, and TCRdb's table has in-frame clones only and misses some. Among 63,000 or so clones listed, around nine tenths were seen once. Sequenced material: peripheral blood. These receptors all come from a man in his 60s with acute or convalescent COVID-19.

This clone occurred once. The genes are TRBV7-8 and TRBJ1-1; TRBD1 matches at 8 bases. The junction had 4 bases not matched to a gene; V was cut back by 3 bases and J by 4 bases. This CDR3 region has 14 residues. Germline V CDR1 and CDR2: SGHVS, FQNEAQ. The DNA for the CDR3 is TGTGCCAGCAGCTTGAGGACAGGGACCACTGAAGCTTTCTTT. Protein sequence: CASSLRTGTTEAFF.

The chain employs TRBV5-4 and TRBJ1-2; TRBD1 matches 9 bases. V gave up 0 bases and J gave up 4 bases; unmatched junction bases: 1. Germline CDR1 is SGHNT and CDR2 is YYREEE (reference sequence). The CDR3 is 14 amino acids. The CDR3 DNA is TGTGCCAGCAGCTTGGGGACAGGGGTCTATGGCTACACCTTC. This encodes CASSLGTGVYGYTF.

This chain joins TRBV10-1 and TRBJ1-2, with TRBD1 identical over 11 bases. Per germline, CDR1 WNHNN and CDR2 SYGVQD (reference sequence). Germline trimming cut 0 bases from V and 4 bases from J; bases unmatched to any gene: 1. The CDR3 sequence is 15 residues long. The CDR3, as DNA: TGCGCCAGCAGTGAGTCTGGACAGGGGGCCTATGGCTACACCTTC. Residues: CASSESGQGAYGYTF.

V and J are TRBV3-1 (or the pseudogene TRBV3-2) and TRBJ1-4; no clear D gene. The CDR3 has 19 amino acids. Germline values: CDR1 LGHDT, CDR2 YNNKEL (reference sequence). V was clipped by 0 bases and J by 0 bases, with 17 bases between them. CDR3 bases: TGTGCCAGCAGCCAAGATACGACAATTTTGACGGCAACTAATGAAAAACTGTTTTTT. It specifies CASSQDTTILTATNEKLFF.

The chain is built from TRBV5-8 and TRBJ1-2; 9 bases are shared with TRBD1. In germline, CDR1 is SGHTS, CDR2 YDEGEE. The ends lost 4 bases at V and 4 bases at J; junction bases unmatched: 14. This CDR3 region has 17 residues. The CDR3 region is CASSLWGLGQGTYGYTF. The CDR3 DNA reads as TGTGCCAGCAGCCTATGGGGCCTTGGACAGGGGACCTATGGCTACACCTTC.

This rearrangement joins TRBV11-2 to TRBJ1-2; D is unclear. Trimming cost V 2 bases and J 6 bases, with 16 bases left between them. Germline assignment: CDR1 SGHAT and CDR2 FQNNGV. This CDR3 region has 15 residues. The CDR3 coding sequence is TGTGCCAGCAGCTTATCTCCGGGGATATCTAATGGCTACACCTTC. This sequence encodes CASSLSPGISNGYTF.